The TCR beta chain under discussion was sequenced for a study of shared clonotypes between healthy human individuals. Study overall: CD4 naive and CD4 memory each took three plates per donor, while CD8 naive took two and CD8 memory one. General study points: The study generally estimated greater richness for naive than memory subsets.

Germline CDR1 MNHNS, CDR2 SASEGT. Trimming cost V 8 bases and J 7 bases, with 16 bases left between them. CDR3 size: 13 residues. Assay: immunoSEQ multiplex PCR; the TCRdb copy retains only in-frame clones and omits some. The data contain roughly 300,000 clones, around 67% of them singletons. Only Caucasian adults living in Nashville, Tennessee made up the donor group. Of note for this clone: No antigen is known for it.

The receptor was isolated from a man aged 25-45 years in good health. The chain joins TRBV6-1 to TRBJ2-3; D may be TRBD1 or TRBD2 (6 bases each). The sequencing input was memory CD4+ T cells sorted from blood. As to subset: CD45RA-negative fraction. CDR3 bases: TGTGCCAGCGCGATAGAAGGGGGGCATACGCAGTATTTT. This sequence encodes CASAIEGGHTQYF.